This TCR beta chain was recovered during a study of T cells in Graves' hyperthyroidism and ophthalmopathy. In this sample, this clonotype turned up many times. No antigen is known for it. Study-wide results and limits: The model made its ophthalmopathy prediction, and onset followed a median roughly six months later. Most clonotypes expanded in thyroid above 0.001 were likewise present in blood. Ophthalmopathy was distinguished from stable hyperthyroidism by 13 V-J signatures.

Template material for amplifying TCR beta CDR3 regions consisted of RNA transcripts. In the first-round RT-PCR of the TCR CDR3, the HTBI primer set was used. One entry per CDR3 protein, called by TCRdb with MiXCR from the multiplex PCR reads. The repertoire has roughly 290,000 distinct CDR3 sequences, about 14% of them found once; the top ten carry about 8%. Sequenced sample: blood. The TCR sequence derives from a woman in her thirties with Graves' hyperthyroidism that later progressed to Graves' ophthalmopathy.

DNA of the CDR3: TGTGCCAGCAGTGGACAGGGGGCTTGGGAGCAGTACTTC. This sequence encodes CASSGQGAWEQYF. The chain combines TRBV7-2 with TRBJ2-7; 11 bases map to TRBD1. The germline V gene encodes CDR1 SGHTA and CDR2 FQGNSA. This CDR3 has 13 residues. The junction had 5 bases not matched to a gene; V was cut back by 6 bases and J by 7 bases. The complete variable domain, with remaining parts taken from reference TRBV7-2 and TRBJ2-7, reads GAGVSQSPSNKVTEKGKDVELRCDPISGHTALYWYRQSLGQGLEFLIYFQGNSAPDKSGLPSDRFSAERTGGSVSTLTIQRTQQEDSAVYLCASSGQGAWEQYFGPGTRLTVT.